The clone carrying this TCR beta chain was picked up many times. Its antigen is undetermined. Libraries of TCR beta came from quantitative 5'-RACE with molecular barcodes. Each CDR3 protein is one row after TCRdb ran MiXCR on the 5' RACE reads. The sample has about 220,000 distinct CDR3 sequences; 6% to 8% are singletons. This sample stems from a study of CD8 T cells in ankylosing spondylitis. Study-wide findings and caveats: Roughly eight highly homologous variants made up a TCR beta motif that seemed to typify ankylosing spondylitis blood. Significant enrichment of disease-linked clones was reportedly seen in matched ankylosing spondylitis synovial fluid.

Trimming removed 8 bases from V and 7 bases from J, with 23 bases in between. Germline V CDR1 and CDR2: DFQATT, SNEGSKA (reference sequence). CDR3 length equals 14 residues. Sequenced sample: blood, either unsorted or a sorted T cell fraction (not recorded which). The rearrangement joins TRBV20-1 to TRBJ2-5; possibly TRBD1 or TRBD2 for D (5 bases each). The source of this sequence is a male donor with ankylosing spondylitis. Here the CDR3 reads CSIPPGPVLGTQYF. The DNA of the CDR3 is TGCAGTATTCCTCCGGGACCCGTTTTGGGGACCCAGTACTTC.